Given below is one T cell receptor (beta chain) in context. TRB was amplified by touch-down multiplex PCR, primer pools A and B combined. TCRdb reanalyzed the multiplex PCR reads, giving one entry per CDR3 protein sequence and no DNA. This repertoire comprises thousands of distinct CDR3 sequences; its ten largest clones make up 4.9%. The data stem from a study of T cell clusters in autoimmune cytopenias. Germline CDR1 is DFQATT and CDR2 is SNEGSKA (reference sequence). The length of the CDR3 is 15 residues. TRB was amplified from approximately 250 ng of peripheral blood genomic DNA per sample. Sequenced: peripheral blood. The chain is built from TRBV20-1 and TRBJ2-1. The clonotype comes from a human donor with an autoimmune cytopenia or autoimmune hepatitis (not recorded which). Here the CDR3 reads CSAKSYRFTYNEQFF.